The 30 T cell receptor beta chains below all came from one sample that was sequenced in a study of blood T cells in healthy people across ages. A second roughly 7 to 11 cycle PCR used barcoded and J-beta primers. MiXCR, applied by TCRdb to the 5' RACE reads, yields one record per CDR3 protein. The sample lists 1 million to 1.2 million distinct CDR3 sequences; 35% to 40% were seen once. What was sequenced was blood. These receptors came from a man between 18 and 35 years old in good health.

The chain couples TRBV27 to TRBJ1-5, with D unresolved. The V gene's germline CDR1 is MNHEY and CDR2 SMNVEV (reference sequence). V lost 0 bases to trimming and J lost 0 bases, with 9 bases between them. This CDR3 contains 16 residues. The DNA of the CDR3 is TGTGCCAGCAGTTTATCTTGGGCAAATAGCAATCAGCCCCAGCATTTT. This sequence encodes CASSLSWANSNQPQHF.

This clonotype appeared a few times. The gene calls are TRBV3-1 and TRBJ1-5, with D uncertain. Between the trimmed V and J ends, which lost 3 bases and 5 bases, there was a span of 8 bases. Germline assignment: CDR1 LGHDT and CDR2 YNNKEL (reference sequence). This CDR3 is built from 13 residues. Written as DNA, the CDR3 is TGTGCCAGCAGCCACGAGGCTGATCAGCCCCAGCATTTT. Its translation: CASSHEADQPQHF. Filled out from reference TRBV3-1 and TRBJ1-5, the complete variable domain reads DTAVSQTPKYLVTQMGNDKSIKCEQNLGHDTMYWYKQDSKKFLKIMFSYNNKELIINETVPNRFSPKSPDKAHLNLHINSLELGDSAVYFCASSHEADQPQHFGDGTRLSIL.

This clonotype has more than one count but fewer than ten. The chain couples TRBV29-1 to TRBJ2-1, with 7 bases lining up with TRBD2. The germline CDR1 and CDR2 sequences are SQVTM and ANQGSEA. CDR3 size: 14 residues. The ends lost 7 bases at V and 3 bases at J; junction bases unmatched: 9. This CDR3 reads CSGGEGTYYNEQFF. CDR3 coding DNA: TGCAGCGGTGGGGAGGGCACCTACTACAATGAGCAGTTCTTC.

The chain joins TRBV29-1 to TRBJ2-7, with 14 positions matching TRBD2. The length of the CDR3 is 14 residues. Per the germline V gene, CDR1 is SQVTM and CDR2 is ANQGSEA. V gave up 5 bases and J gave up 4 bases; unmatched junction bases: 4. The DNA of the CDR3 is TGCAGCGTTTCCGGGACTAGCGGGAGATACGAGCAGTACTTC. Protein product: CSVSGTSGRYEQYF.

This clonotype was detected only a few times. The genes are TRBV14 and TRBJ1-1; D may be TRBD1 (5 bases). The CDR3 is made up of 15 amino acids. Germline CDR1 SGHDN, CDR2 FVKESK. Trimming took 11 bases from V and 1 from J, leaving 20 bases between them. As DNA, the CDR3 is TGTGCCTCTCGAACGAAAAGGGGTGCGAACACTGAAGCTTTCTTT. This codes for CASRTKRGANTEAFF.

The chain carries TRBV12-3 or TRBV12-4 and TRBJ2-3; TRBD1 aligns across 8 bases. The CDR3 is made up of 17 amino acids. V shed 3 bases and J 2 bases; nucleotides not matched to a gene: 10. Here the CDR3 reads CASSFGQGARNTDTQYF. CDR3 coding DNA: TGTGCCAGCAGTTTTGGGCAGGGGGCGCGGAACACAGATACGCAGTATTTT.

This clonotype has just a few counts. V usage is TRBV27 and J usage is TRBJ1-2; 10 nucleotides line up with TRBD1. V was clipped by 7 bases and J by 2 bases; unmatched bases: 10. The CDR3 length is 16 residues. Germline V gives CDR1 MNHEY, CDR2 SMNVEV (reference sequence). The CDR3 region has the DNA TGTGCCAGCACCAACATTCCGGGACAGGGGAACTATGGCTACACCTTC. This sequence encodes CASTNIPGQGNYGYTF.

The chain employs TRBV6-5 and TRBJ1-2; unclear D gene. CDR1 and CDR2 (germline): MNHEY, SVGAGI. The CDR3 length is 13 residues. Between the trimmed V and J ends, which lost 2 bases and 7 bases, there was a span of 11 bases. CDR3 region: CASSYRVGSGYTF. The CDR3 DNA sequence: TGTGCCAGCAGTTACAGGGTCGGAAGTGGCTACACCTTC.

This clonotype was seen many times. The chain links TRBV12-3 or TRBV12-4 to TRBJ2-1; D gene unclear. This CDR3 contains 14 residues. Trimming left V 1 base short and J 6 bases short, with 10 bases between. The chain's CDR3 is CASSLGPGSNEQFF. The CDR3 DNA sequence: TGTGCCAGCAGTTTAGGACCGGGTAGCAATGAGCAGTTCTTC.

This chain links TRBV6-6 with TRBJ2-3; D remains unclear. Trimming cost V 9 bases and J 0 bases, with 13 bases left between them. Germline V CDR1 and CDR2: MNHNY, SVGAGI (reference sequence). The CDR3 consists of 14 residues. In DNA, the CDR3 is TGTGCCAGTAGGGCGGCGATTAGCACAGATACGCAGTATTTT. This encodes CASRAAISTDTQYF.

The chain employs TRBV4-3 and TRBJ2-5, with 10 bases that match TRBD2. The ends lost 0 bases at V and 1 base at J; junction bases unmatched: 2. Looked up from germline, CDR1 is LGHNA and CDR2 is YSLEER. CDR3 length equals 16 residues. CDR3 loop: CASSQDSGGIQETQYF. The CDR3 DNA is TGCGCCAGCAGCCAAGATAGCGGGGGGATCCAAGAGACCCAGTACTTC.

Many counts were recorded for this clonotype. This sequence joins TRBV12-3 or TRBV12-4 and TRBJ2-7; possible D gene TRBD2, 6 bases. The CDR3 covers 11 residues. V lost 3 bases, J lost 6 bases, and 6 bases lay in between. The chain's CDR3 is CASSLGGEQYF. CDR3 DNA: TGTGCCAGCAGTTTGGGGGGCGAGCAGTACTTC.

V gene TRBV6-6 combines with J gene TRBJ2-7; D remains ambiguous. CDR3 length: 11 amino acids. V lost 6 bases, J lost 4 bases, and 7 bases lay in between. In germline, CDR1 is MNHNY, CDR2 SVGAGI (reference sequence). The CDR3, as DNA: TGTGCCAGCAGGGCTGAGTACGAGCAGTACTTC. Its protein product is CASRAEYEQYF.

The chain is built from TRBV9 and TRBJ2-5; TRBD2 aligns across 9 bases. After removal of 2 bases from V and 11 bases from J, the junction contained 28 bases not matched to a gene. CDR3 length: 20 amino acids. Germline V gene lookup returns CDR1 SGDLS and CDR2 YYNGEE. CDR3 coding DNA: TGTGCCAGCAGCGTCTCGGTGGTAGCGGGGGATGGGCCTCTTTTCAATGAGCAGTACTTC. It yields the protein CASSVSVVAGDGPLFNEQYF.

This chain joins TRBV9 and TRBJ1-2; D remains unclear. Germline assignment: CDR1 SGDLS and CDR2 YYNGEE. Trimming cost V 0 bases and J 5 bases, with 14 bases left between them. The CDR3 consists of 15 residues. CDR3 DNA: TGTGCCAGCAGCGTAGGCTCGGGGTTTTGGTATGGCTACACCTTC. This codes for CASSVGSGFWYGYTF. The full variable domain, with the rest looked up from reference TRBV9 and TRBJ1-2, is DSGVTQTPKHLITATGQRVTLRCSPRSGDLSVYWYQQSLDQGLQFLIQYYNGEERAKGNILERFSAQQFPDLHSELNLSSLELGDSALYFCASSVGSGFWYGYTFGSGTRLTVV.

This clonotype was found a few times. The rearrangement joins TRBV20-1 to TRBJ2-3; TRBD2 matches 8 bases. V lost 6 bases, J lost 5 bases, and 16 bases stayed unmatched. Germline lookup yields CDR1 DFQATT and CDR2 SNEGSKA (reference sequence). The CDR3 totals 16 residues. The CDR3 region has the DNA TGCAGTGCAACGGGGTTAGCGGGGTCACGGGTAGATACGCAGTATTTT. Its translation is CSATGLAGSRVDTQYF.

The V gene is TRBV10-3, the J gene TRBJ2-7; no definite D call. The germline V gene has CDR1 ENHRY and CDR2 SYGVKD. The CDR3 runs to 11 residues. V lost 6 bases and J 5 bases, leaving 8 bases between the germline ends. The CDR3 DNA reads TGTGCCATCAGGGAATTTAACGAGCAGTACTTC. Amino acids: CAIREFNEQYF.

V is TRBV7-3 and J is TRBJ1-1; tentatively, D is TRBD1 (5 bases). Germline CDR1 SGHTA, CDR2 FQGTGA. The CDR3 loop spans 13 amino acids. The V and J ends lost 3 bases and 7 bases respectively, with 12 bases between them. The CDR3 coding sequence is TGTGCCAGCAGCTTGGGCAGACAGAATGAAGCTTTCTTT. Protein sequence: CASSLGRQNEAFF.

Comments on this clonotype: A much more abundant neighbour one base away suggests this may be a read error. V and J are TRBV29-1 and TRBJ2-5; 7 nucleotides align to TRBD1. The CDR3 is 14 residues long. CDR1 and CDR2 (germline): SQVTM, ANQGSEA. Trimming at V came to 5 bases and at J to 5 bases, leaving 11 bases not matched to a gene. The CDR3 nucleotides are TGCAGCGTTCTAACTGGACAGGATTTTGAGACCCAGTACTTC. Protein: CSVLTGQDFETQYF.

The table lists this clonotype with a few counts. J is TRBJ1-1 and V is TRBV29-1; no definite D call. CDR1 and CDR2 from the germline V gene are SQVTM and ANQGSEA. This CDR3 spans 13 amino acids. V was clipped by 0 bases and J by 1 base, with 6 bases between them. This CDR3 is CSVEDPWNTEAFF. CDR3 bases: TGCAGCGTTGAAGACCCCTGGAACACTGAAGCTTTCTTT.

This chain connects TRBV7-2 to TRBJ1-2, with TRBD1 identical over 11 bases. The CDR3 is made up of 16 amino acids. The trim removed 5 bases at V and 6 bases at J, leaving 11 bases unmatched. CDR1 SGHTA and CDR2 FQGNSA come from the germline V gene. CDR3 DNA: TGTGCCAGCAGCATTCCTCCGGGACAGGGGGTTAATGGCTACACCTTC. Its protein product is CASSIPPGQGVNGYTF.

The rearrangement joins TRBV20-1 to TRBJ1-2, with a weak D call TRBD1 (5 bases). The CDR3 extends over 11 amino acids. Germline CDR1 reads DFQATT; CDR2 reads SNEGSKA (reference sequence). The germline V and J ends were trimmed by 2 bases and 6 bases, with 7 bases remaining between them. CDR3 nucleotide sequence: TGCAGTGCTAGATTGGGGGATGGCTACACCTTC. This translates into CSARLGDGYTF.

This clonotype was seen only a few times. This chain uses TRBV12-3 or TRBV12-4 with TRBJ1-2; D is perhaps TRBD1 (6 bases). CDR3 length equals 13 residues. V dropped 7 bases and J dropped 4 bases, with 13 bases sitting between them. DNA for the CDR3: TGTGCCAGCACAGTGGGGGCGAGCTATGGCTACACCTTC. Amino acid sequence: CASTVGASYGYTF.

This sequence joins TRBV4-3 and TRBJ2-2, with D possibly being TRBD2 (6 bases). Germline V gene sequence: CDR1 LGHNA, CDR2 YSLEER. V was clipped by 0 bases and J by 5 bases, with 13 bases between them. The CDR3 has 16 amino acids. The CDR3 reads CASSQDRTSWTGELFF. CDR3 DNA sequence: TGCGCCAGCAGCCAAGATAGAACTAGCTGGACCGGGGAGCTGTTTTTT.

This chain joins TRBV6-6 and TRBJ2-1; D is uncertain. CDR1 MNHNY and CDR2 SVGAGI come from the germline V gene (reference sequence). Trimming took 0 bases from V and 4 from J, leaving 7 bases between them. The CDR3 extends over 14 amino acids. For the CDR3, the DNA is TGTGCCAGCAGTTACTCGATTCGTTACAATGAGCAGTTCTTC. The encoded protein is CASSYSIRYNEQFF.

This chain uses TRBV4-1 with TRBJ2-3; unclear D gene. V gave up 0 bases and J gave up 1 base, with 8 bases separating them. Looked up from germline, CDR1 is MGHRA and CDR2 is YSYEKL. The CDR3 runs 15 residues. CDR3 in amino acids: CASSQDFQRTDTQYF. The CDR3 DNA reads TGCGCCAGCAGCCAAGATTTCCAGCGCACAGATACGCAGTATTTT.

The V call is TRBV4-3, the J call TRBJ2-1; 9 positions match TRBD1. Per the germline V gene, CDR1 is LGHNA and CDR2 is YSLEER. The CDR3 length is 15 residues. Trimming cost V 6 bases and J 2 bases; bases outside gene matches: 5. Here the CDR3 DNA reads TGCGCCAGCAGTTCGGACAGGGGACCCTACAATGAGCAGTTCTTC. Translated: CASSSDRGPYNEQFF.

V is TRBV28 and J is TRBJ1-2; a weak D match, TRBD1 (6 bases). V was pared by 8 bases and J by 4 bases, with 17 bases between. This CDR3 comprises 14 residues. Germline-derived CDR1 and CDR2 are MDHEN and SYDVKM. The CDR3: CASRSVQGPYGYTF. The DNA of the CDR3 is TGTGCCAGCCGCTCCGTACAGGGTCCCTATGGCTACACCTTC.

The chain has TRBV10-3 and TRBJ2-1; 7 bases align to TRBD1. Unmatched junction bases numbered 11, after V lost 11 bases and J lost 1 base. The CDR3 sequence is 15 residues long. CDR1 ENHRY and CDR2 SYGVKD come from the germline V gene. The CDR3 spells CAAVDREGSYNEQFF. The CDR3 nucleotides are TGTGCCGCCGTCGACAGGGAAGGGTCCTACAATGAGCAGTTCTTC.

The chain couples TRBV20-1 to TRBJ2-5, with 8 bases that match TRBD1. Per the germline V gene, CDR1 is DFQATT and CDR2 is SNEGSKA (reference sequence). J gave up 3 bases and V 0 bases, and 6 bases lay outside the gene matches. CDR3 length: 15 amino acids. The CDR3 coding sequence is TGCAGTGCTAGAGAATTGGGGACAGGCAAAGAGACCCAGTACTTC. It translates to CSARELGTGKETQYF.